This T cell receptor (beta chain) emerged from a study of molecular identifiers for immune sequencing clone quantification. Germline CDR1 MNHEY, CDR2 SMNVEV (reference sequence). The CDR3 runs to 14 residues. Trimming shortened V by 2 bases and J by 8 bases, and 12 bases separated the two germline ends. This clonotype was detected only a few times. Each CDR3 protein is one row after TCRdb ran MiXCR on the PCR reads. The sample has roughly 320,000 distinct CDR3 sequences, about 22% seen once; the top ten hold about 0.71%. The J gene is TRBJ1-4, the V gene TRBV27; D might be TRBD1 (5 bases). Sequencing was done on a sample of naive CD8+ T cells from blood, with Jurkat cell RNA spiked in. The subset here: FACS-sorted CD8+CD4-CCR7+CD45RA+ naive T cells. The TCR was taken from a human donor in good health. Some libraries in this study had Jurkat cell RNA spiked in. The DNA for the CDR3 is TGTGCCAGCAGTTTACTGGGGGAGGAGGAAAAACTGTTTTTT. It yields the protein CASSLLGEEEKLFF.